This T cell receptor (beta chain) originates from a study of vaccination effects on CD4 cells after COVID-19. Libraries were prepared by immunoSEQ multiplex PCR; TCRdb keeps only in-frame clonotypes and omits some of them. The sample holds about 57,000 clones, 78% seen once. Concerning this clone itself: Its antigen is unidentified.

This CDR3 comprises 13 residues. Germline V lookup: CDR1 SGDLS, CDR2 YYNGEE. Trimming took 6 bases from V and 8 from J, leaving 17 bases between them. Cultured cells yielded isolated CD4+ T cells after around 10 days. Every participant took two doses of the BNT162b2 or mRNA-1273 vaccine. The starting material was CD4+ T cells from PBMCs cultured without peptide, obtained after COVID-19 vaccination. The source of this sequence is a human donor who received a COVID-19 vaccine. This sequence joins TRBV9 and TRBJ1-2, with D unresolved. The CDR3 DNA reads TGTGCCAGCAACCCCTCGGAGGCGGAGGGCTACACCTTC. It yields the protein CASNPSEAEGYTF.